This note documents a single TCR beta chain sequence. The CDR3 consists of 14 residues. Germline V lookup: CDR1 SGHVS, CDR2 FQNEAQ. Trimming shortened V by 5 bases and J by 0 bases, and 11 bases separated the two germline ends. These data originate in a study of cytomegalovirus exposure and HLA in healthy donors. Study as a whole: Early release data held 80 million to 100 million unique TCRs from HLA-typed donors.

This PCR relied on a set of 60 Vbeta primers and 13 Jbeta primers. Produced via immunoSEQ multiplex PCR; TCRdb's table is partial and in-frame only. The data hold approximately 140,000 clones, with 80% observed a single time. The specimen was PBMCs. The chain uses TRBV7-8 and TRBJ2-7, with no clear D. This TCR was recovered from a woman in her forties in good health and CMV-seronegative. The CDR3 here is CASSQASRSYEQYF. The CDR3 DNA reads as TGTGCCAGCAGCCAGGCCTCTCGCTCCTACGAGCAGTACTTC.